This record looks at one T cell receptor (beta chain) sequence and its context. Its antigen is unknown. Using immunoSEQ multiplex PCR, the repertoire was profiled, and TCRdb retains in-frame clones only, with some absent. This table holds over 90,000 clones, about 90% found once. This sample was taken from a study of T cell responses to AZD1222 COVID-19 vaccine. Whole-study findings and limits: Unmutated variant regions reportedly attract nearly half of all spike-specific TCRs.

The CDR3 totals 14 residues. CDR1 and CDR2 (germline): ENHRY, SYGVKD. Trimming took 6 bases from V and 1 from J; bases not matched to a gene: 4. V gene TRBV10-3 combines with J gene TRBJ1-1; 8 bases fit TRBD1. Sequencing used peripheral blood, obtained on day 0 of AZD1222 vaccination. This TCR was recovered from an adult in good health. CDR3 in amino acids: CAIRRQGRNTEAFF. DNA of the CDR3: TGTGCCATCAGGAGACAGGGGAGGAACACTGAAGCTTTCTTT.